Following are 23 T cell receptor beta chains from one sample sequenced in a study of blood T cell repertoires in COVID-19. TCRdb's copy holds only in-frame clones and misses some; the assay was immunoSEQ multiplex PCR. The data contain roughly 170,000 clones, approximately 87% of them singletons. Source material: peripheral blood. These receptors were taken from a woman between 18 and 30 years old who had recovered from COVID-19.

The chain combines TRBV9 with TRBJ1-1; possible D gene TRBD1, 5 bases. Germline V CDR1 and CDR2: SGDLS, YYNGEE. V was clipped by 0 bases and J by 4 bases, with 7 bases between them. The CDR3 has 13 residues. The CDR3 region is CASSVGQSTEAFF. The DNA for the CDR3 is TGTGCCAGCAGCGTAGGACAGTCCACTGAAGCTTTCTTT.

Note on this clone: The germline gene is not matched at one end of the junction; a read error may be the cause. The CDR3 nucleotides read TGTGCTAGCAGCTTGACTAGCGGGGACTCCTACAATGAGCAGTTCTTC. It codes for CASSLTSGDSYNEQFF. V usage is TRBV7-7 and J usage is TRBJ2-1, with 11 bases matching TRBD2. This CDR3 has 16 residues. Germline V gene lookup returns CDR1 SSHAT and CDR2 FNYEAQ (reference sequence). The variable domain in full, with the rest retrieved from reference TRBV7-7 and TRBJ2-1, is GAGVSQSPRYKVTKRGQDVTLRCDPISSHATLYWYQQALGQGPEFLTYFNYEAQPDKSGLPSDRFSAERPEGSISTLTIQRTEQRDSAMYRCASSLTSGDSYNEQFFGPGTRLTVL.

This chain joins TRBV19 and TRBJ1-1, with D maybe TRBD1 (6 bases). Germline loops: CDR1 LNHDA, CDR2 SQIVND (reference sequence). The CDR3 spans 18 residues. Trimming shortened V by 2 bases and J by 3 bases, and 22 bases separated the two germline ends. The CDR3: CASSILFSTGGPDTEAFF. CDR3 coding DNA: TGTGCCAGTAGTATACTCTTTTCGACAGGTGGACCGGACACTGAAGCTTTCTTT.

This clone has more than one count but fewer than ten. The chain recombines TRBV6-1 with TRBJ1-5; D possibly corresponds to TRBD1 (5 bases). The CDR3 runs to 16 residues. CDR1 is MNHNS and CDR2 is SASEGT in the germline V gene. V was pared by 4 bases and J by 0 bases, with 13 bases between. In DNA form, the CDR3 reads TGTGCCAGCAGTGCGGACAAGCCCTATAGCAATCAGCCCCAGCATTTT. Its translation is CASSADKPYSNQPQHF.

J is TRBJ2-1 and V is TRBV5-6, with TRBD2 as a possible D gene (6 bases). Trimming pared 0 bases from V and 8 bases from J, leaving 15 bases between. The CDR3 contains 15 residues. Germline-derived CDR1 and CDR2 are SGHDT and YYEEEE. The CDR3 sequence: CASSLGGALRYEQFF. CDR3 sequence (DNA): TGTGCCAGCAGCTTGGGCGGGGCACTGAGGTATGAGCAGTTCTTC.

The chain employs TRBV9 and TRBJ2-1; D is possibly TRBD2 (6 bases). V was shortened by 1 base and J by 4 bases, with 18 bases between the two germline ends. Germline V CDR1 and CDR2: SGDLS, YYNGEE. This CDR3 spans 17 amino acids. CDR3 protein: CASSVKFGSGRYNEQFF. Here the CDR3 DNA reads TGTGCCAGCAGCGTAAAATTTGGCAGCGGGCGATACAATGAGCAGTTCTTC.

This chain links TRBV2 with TRBJ2-1; TRBD1 agrees at 10 bases. CDR3 length: 14 residues. V shed 8 bases and J 6 bases; nucleotides not matched to a gene: 7. The V gene's germline CDR1 is SNHLY and CDR2 FYNNEI. This chain's CDR3 is CASGGDRGGNEQFF. The CDR3, as DNA: TGTGCCAGCGGGGGGGACAGGGGTGGCAATGAGCAGTTCTTC. The variable domain in full, with the rest retrieved from reference TRBV2 and TRBJ2-1, is EPEVTQTPSHQVTQMGQEVILRCVPISNHLYFYWYRQILGQKVEFLVSFYNNEISEKSEIFDDQFSVERPDGSNFTLKIRSTKLEDSAMYFCASGGDRGGNEQFFGPGTRLTVL.

The chain employs TRBV4-3 and TRBJ2-1, with 9 bases lining up with TRBD2. Germline trimming cut 1 base from V and 5 bases from J; bases unmatched to any gene: 3. The CDR3 is 15 residues long. In germline, CDR1 is LGHNA, CDR2 YSLEER. The DNA for the CDR3 is TGCGCCAGCAGCCAAGGCGGGGGGGTCGACAATGAGCAGTTCTTC. This encodes CASSQGGGVDNEQFF.

The rearrangement joins TRBV7-3 to TRBJ2-6; tentative D call: TRBD2 (7 bases). CDR1 SGHTA and CDR2 FQGTGA come from the germline V gene. The CDR3 spans 20 residues. Trimming removed 4 bases at V and 1 base at J, with 23 bases between. CDR3 DNA sequence: TGTGCCAGCAGCTCCCCGCTGGGGGGGCGACTCTCTTCTGGGGCCAACGTCCTGACTTTC. Encoded protein: CASSSPLGGRLSSGANVLTF.

This chain uses TRBV7-9 with TRBJ2-5; D is uncertain. Germline CDR1 is SEHNR and CDR2 is FQNEAQ (reference sequence). This CDR3 contains 11 residues. Trimming cost V 8 bases and J 4 bases, with 8 bases left between them. The CDR3 DNA follows: TGTGCCAGCGAGGCGGTAGAGACCCAGTACTTC. It is translated as CASEAVETQYF. The full variable domain, its missing parts supplied by reference TRBV7-9 and TRBJ2-5, is DTGVSQNPRHKITKRGQNVTFRCDPISEHNRLYWYRQTLGQGPEFLTYFQNEAQLEKSRLLSDRFSAERPKGSFSTLEIQRTEQGDSAMYLCASEAVETQYFGPGTRLLVL.

This clone was observed a handful of times. The rearrangement joins TRBV6-1 to TRBJ1-1, with a possible D match to TRBD1 (5 bases). The CDR3 covers 16 residues. Trimming pared 2 bases from V and 1 base from J, leaving 14 bases between. Germline V gene data show CDR1 as MNHNS and CDR2 as SASEGT. The DNA of the CDR3 is TGTGCCAGCAGTGAAATTTGGACATATCAGAACACTGAAGCTTTCTTT. Protein: CASSEIWTYQNTEAFF.

The rearrangement joins TRBV12-5 to TRBJ1-5; tentative D call: TRBD1 (6 bases). Germline CDR1 and CDR2: LGHNT and FRNRAP. Trimming took off 5 bases at V and 3 bases at J, with 20 bases between the two ends. The CDR3 loop spans 17 amino acids. The CDR3 DNA follows: TGTGCTAGTGGTGTCCGGAGCGGGGGCGACTCCAATCAGCCCCAGCATTTT. As protein: CASGVRSGGDSNQPQHF.

The chain uses TRBV7-4 and TRBJ1-5; D uncertain. Germline values: CDR1 SGHVT, CDR2 SQSDAQ. The CDR3 is 16 residues long. V gave up 2 bases and J gave up 0 bases, with 11 bases separating them. The DNA of the CDR3 is TGTGCCAGCAGCTTATGGTGCAGAAATAGCAATCAGCCCCAGCATTTT. It codes for CASSLWCRNSNQPQHF.

V is TRBV19 and J is TRBJ2-5; TRBD2 matches at 14 bases. V dropped 5 bases and J dropped 5; count of bases not matched to a gene: 10. The CDR3 runs 17 residues. CDR1 is LNHDA and CDR2 is SQIVND in the germline V gene (reference sequence). The CDR3 DNA follows: TGTGCCAGTAGTCTCCGGACTAGCGGGGGGATCGGGGAGACCCAGTACTTC. It specifies CASSLRTSGGIGETQYF.

This rearrangement joins TRBV11-2 to TRBJ2-4; 7 nucleotides match TRBD2. The germline CDR1 and CDR2 sequences are SGHAT and FQNNGV. This CDR3 comprises 15 residues. J gave up 3 bases and V 6 bases, and 8 bases lay outside the gene matches. CDR3 region: CASSPGLEVKNIQYF. The DNA of the CDR3 is TGTGCCAGCAGTCCTGGACTAGAAGTCAAAAACATTCAGTACTTC.

DNA of the CDR3: TGTGCCAGCAGCCTCATTCTAGCGGGAGAAAACGAGCAGTACGTC. Its translation is CASSLILAGENEQYV. The V gene is TRBV7-9, the J gene TRBJ2-7; TRBD2 aligns across 10 bases. CDR1 SEHNR and CDR2 FQNEAQ come from the germline V gene (reference sequence). This CDR3 has 15 amino acids. Trimming cost V 5 bases and J 5 bases; bases outside gene matches: 9.

The rearrangement joins TRBV9 to TRBJ2-1; 10 bases line up with TRBD2. The V gene end was trimmed by 1 base and the J gene end by 6 bases; junction bases not matched to a gene: 4. The CDR3 loop spans 15 amino acids. Looked up from germline, CDR1 is SGDLS and CDR2 is YYNGEE. The CDR3 loop is CASSVLAGGGNEQFF. In DNA form, the CDR3 reads TGTGCCAGCAGCGTATTAGCGGGAGGCGGCAATGAGCAGTTCTTC.

For this clone: The sample holds other DNA sequences that translate to the same CDR3. This chain links TRBV9 with TRBJ2-3; 10 nucleotides align to TRBD2. Trimming at V came to 0 bases and at J to 3 bases, leaving 4 bases not matched to a gene. Per the germline V gene, CDR1 is SGDLS and CDR2 is YYNGEE. The CDR3 contains 16 residues. In DNA form, the CDR3 reads TGTGCCAGCAGCGTAGGCCCTAGCGGGGGTACAGATACGCAGTATTTT. Residues: CASSVGPSGGTDTQYF.

The CDR3 here is CASSRGLAGNNEQFF. DNA of the CDR3: TGCGCCAGCAGCCGTGGACTAGCGGGAAACAATGAGCAGTTCTTC. V is TRBV4-1 and J is TRBJ2-1; TRBD2 agrees at 12 bases. Germline-derived CDR1 and CDR2 are MGHRA and YSYEKL. CDR3 size: 15 residues. V lost 4 bases to trimming and J lost 5 bases; unmatched junction nucleotides: 3.

The chain combines TRBV7-3 with TRBJ1-2; 7 bases agree with TRBD1. Trimming at V came to 0 bases and at J to 5 bases, leaving 6 bases not matched to a gene. The germline V gene encodes CDR1 SGHTA and CDR2 FQGTGA. The CDR3 totals 15 residues. The CDR3 spells CASSLTGGRGYGYTF. The CDR3 coding sequence is TGTGCCAGCAGCTTAACAGGGGGCCGGGGGTATGGCTACACCTTC.

The V gene is TRBV9, the J gene TRBJ2-3, with D tentatively TRBD2 (5 bases). The V gene lost 0 bases and the J gene lost 6 bases, with 11 bases spanning the gap. Germline CDR1 is SGDLS and CDR2 is YYNGEE. This CDR3 has 14 amino acids. The CDR3 sequence is CASSVEEARDTQYF. CDR3 nucleotide sequence: TGTGCCAGCAGCGTAGAGGAGGCGCGCGATACGCAGTATTTT.

This chain links TRBV7-3 with TRBJ1-1; no clear D gene. This CDR3 has 15 amino acids. Germline CDR1 SGHTA, CDR2 FQGTGA. V dropped 0 bases and J dropped 1 base, with 9 bases sitting between them. The CDR3 DNA reads as TGTGCCAGCAGCTTAACCGGCGCGGGGAACACTGAAGCTTTCTTT. Its protein is CASSLTGAGNTEAFF.

The J gene is TRBJ1-6, the V gene TRBV4-2; 7 bases align to TRBD1. Germline CDR1 LGHNA, CDR2 YNFKEQ. The CDR3 sequence is 15 residues long. The V segment lost 1 base and the J segment 10 bases; nucleotides outside the gene matches: 7. CDR3 sequence reads: CASSQGDRDGSPLHF. The CDR3 DNA is TGTGCCAGCAGCCAAGGAGACAGGGACGGCTCACCCCTCCACTTT.